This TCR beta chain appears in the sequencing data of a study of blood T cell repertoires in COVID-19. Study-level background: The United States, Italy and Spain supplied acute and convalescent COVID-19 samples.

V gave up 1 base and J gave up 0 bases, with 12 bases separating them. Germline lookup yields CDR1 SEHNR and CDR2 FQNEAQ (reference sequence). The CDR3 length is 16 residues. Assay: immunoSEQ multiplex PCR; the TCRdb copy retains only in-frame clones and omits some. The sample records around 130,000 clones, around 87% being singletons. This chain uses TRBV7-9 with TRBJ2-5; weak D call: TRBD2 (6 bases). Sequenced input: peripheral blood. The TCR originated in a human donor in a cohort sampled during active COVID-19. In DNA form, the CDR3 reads TGTGCCAGCAGCTTAGTTGCGGGGAAGTACCAAGAGACCCAGTACTTC. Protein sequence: CASSLVAGKYQETQYF.